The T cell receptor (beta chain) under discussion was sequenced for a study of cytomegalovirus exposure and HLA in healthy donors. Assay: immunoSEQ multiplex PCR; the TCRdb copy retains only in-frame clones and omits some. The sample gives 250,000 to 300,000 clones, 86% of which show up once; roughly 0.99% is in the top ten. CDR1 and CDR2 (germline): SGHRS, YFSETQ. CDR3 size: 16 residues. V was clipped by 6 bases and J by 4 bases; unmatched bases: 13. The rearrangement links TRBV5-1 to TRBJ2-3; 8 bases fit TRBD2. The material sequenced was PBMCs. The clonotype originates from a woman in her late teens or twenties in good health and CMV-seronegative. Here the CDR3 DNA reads TGCGCCAGCAAAATTGATGCCGGGGGGGCCCCAGATACGCAGTATTTT. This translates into CASKIDAGGAPDTQYF.